This TCR beta chain was sequenced in a study of cytotoxic CD8 clonotypes in ibrutinib-treated CLL. Study details: The study recorded mean values of approximately 260,000 productive templates and approximately 100,000 productive rearrangements per sample. General study findings and limits: Rare overall, public clonotypes shrank or held steady under therapy.

Repertoires were generated with immunoSEQ multiplex PCR, while TCRdb's copy carries only in-frame clones and drops some. The sample lists around 250,000 clones, roughly 70% occurring once. V dropped 10 bases and J dropped 5 bases, with 24 bases sitting between them. Germline CDR1 and CDR2: MNHEY and SMNVEV (reference sequence). There are 16 residues in the CDR3. Worth noting for this clone: The antigen is not known.

The source of this sequence is a human donor with chronic lymphocytic leukemia. The J gene is TRBJ1-5, the V gene TRBV27; tentatively, D is TRBD1 (5 bases). This sample comprised PBMCs, obtained after 24 months of ibrutinib treatment. CDR3 region: CATLDHWRQGHQPQHF. The CDR3 DNA is TGTGCCACCCTCGATCACTGGCGGCAGGGCCATCAGCCCCAGCATTTT.